These 10 T cell receptor beta chains originate from one sample sequenced in a study of blood T cell repertoires in COVID-19. Generated by immunoSEQ multiplex PCR, the TCRdb table keeps only in-frame clones and is missing some. Found here are tens of thousands of clones, 82% of them singletons; the top ten hold around 19%. Sequenced sample: peripheral blood. Receptors were obtained from a human donor in a cohort sampled during active COVID-19.

This clone occurred many times. V and J are TRBV7-2 and TRBJ1-4, with no clear D. The germline V gene encodes CDR1 SGHTA and CDR2 FQGNSA. The CDR3 has 15 residues. Trimming removed 2 bases from V and 0 bases from J, with 7 bases in between. The CDR3 DNA reads as TGTGCCAGCAGCTTATTAAGCGCAACTAATGAAAAACTGTTTTTT. Protein: CASSLLSATNEKLFF.

This clone was seen a single time. The chain recombines TRBV18 with TRBJ1-6; D remains unclear. The CDR3 spans 16 residues. Germline V gene sequence: CDR1 KGHSH, CDR2 LQKENI. Trimming cost V 1 base and J 7 bases, with 14 bases left between them. The CDR3 DNA is TGTGCCAGCTCACCACAACCCGGCGGTTCCAATTCACCCCTCCACTTT. Encoded protein: CASSPQPGGSNSPLHF.

Turning to this clone: Other DNA sequences in this specimen translate into the identical CDR3. The V and J genes are TRBV12-3 or TRBV12-4 and TRBJ2-7; a possible D gene is TRBD2 (5 bases). The CDR3 is made up of 12 amino acids. V was trimmed by 3 bases and J by 4 bases, leaving 7 bases between them. CDR3 in DNA: TGTGCCAGCAGTTTTGGGAGTTACGAGCAGTACTTC. This translates into CASSFGSYEQYF.

The rearrangement links TRBV10-2 to TRBJ2-3; D perhaps matches TRBD2 (6 bases). V was cut by 8 bases and J by 4 bases, with 19 bases left in between. Germline V gene lookup returns CDR1 WSHSY and CDR2 SAAADI. This CDR3 is 15 amino acids long. The CDR3 sequence: CASSPGTGWADTQYF. The CDR3 nucleotides are TGCGCCAGCTCCCCCGGGACTGGTTGGGCAGATACGCAGTATTTT.

CDR3 bases: TGTGCCAGCAGCCATTTACCGAACCTTAGATCACCCCTCCACTTT. Its translation is CASSHLPNLRSPLHF. J is TRBJ1-6 and V is TRBV3-1 (or the pseudogene TRBV3-2); D ambiguous. V lost 3 bases to trimming and J lost 10 bases, with 16 bases between them. The germline gives CDR1 LGHDT, CDR2 YNNKEL (reference sequence). CDR3 length: 15 residues.

CDR3: CASSGGSSANTGELFF. The CDR3 bases are TGTGCCAGTAGTGGGGGCAGTAGCGCGAACACCGGGGAGCTGTTTTTT. The V gene is TRBV19, the J gene TRBJ2-2, with a possible D match to TRBD1 (6 bases). CDR1 and CDR2 (germline): LNHDA, SQIVND (reference sequence). The CDR3 is 16 residues long. V was clipped by 5 bases and J by 0 bases, with 13 bases between them.

The rearrangement links TRBV2 to TRBJ2-7; 10 bases match TRBD1. Germline CDR1 is SNHLY and CDR2 is FYNNEI. This CDR3 has 14 amino acids. Trimming removed 7 bases from V and 5 bases from J; junction bases left unmatched: 8. The CDR3 loop reads CASNTGTGVDEQYF. CDR3 coding DNA: TGTGCCAGCAATACCGGGACAGGGGTCGACGAGCAGTACTTC. Combining the CDR3 with reference TRBV2 and TRBJ2-7 gives the whole variable domain EPEVTQTPSHQVTQMGQEVILRCVPISNHLYFYWYRQILGQKVEFLVSFYNNEISEKSEIFDDQFSVERPDGSNFTLKIRSTKLEDSAMYFCASNTGTGVDEQYFGPGTRLTVT.

The rearrangement uses TRBV3-1 (or the pseudogene TRBV3-2) and TRBJ1-2, with TRBD1 identical over 7 bases. This CDR3 region has 13 residues. The germline gives CDR1 LGHDT, CDR2 YNNKEL (reference sequence). V lost 4 bases to trimming and J lost 2 bases; unmatched junction nucleotides: 1. CDR3 coding DNA: TGTGCCAGCAGCCCGGGACAGAACTATGGCTACACCTTC. Translating it yields CASSPGQNYGYTF.

The chain employs TRBV7-2 and TRBJ1-4; TRBD1 matches at 8 bases. Per the germline V gene, CDR1 is SGHTA and CDR2 is FQGNSA. The CDR3 totals 14 residues. The V segment lost 5 bases and the J segment 5 bases; nucleotides outside the gene matches: 4. Written as DNA, the CDR3 is TGTGCCAGCAGCCCGGACAGGGTCAATGAAAAACTGTTTTTT. Protein sequence: CASSPDRVNEKLFF. Combining the CDR3 with reference TRBV7-2 and TRBJ1-4 gives the whole variable domain GAGVSQSPSNKVTEKGKDVELRCDPISGHTALYWYRQSLGQGLEFLIYFQGNSAPDKSGLPSDRFSAERTGGSVSTLTIQRTQQEDSAVYLCASSPDRVNEKLFFGSGTQLSVL.

The chain has TRBV7-2 and TRBJ2-3; 13 bases fit TRBD2. The V and J ends lost 4 bases and 2 bases, in that order; junction bases with no gene match: 6. Germline V lookup: CDR1 SGHTA, CDR2 FQGNSA. This CDR3 region has 17 residues. The CDR3 sequence: CASSSLTSGGFTDTQYF. As DNA, the CDR3 is TGTGCCAGCAGCTCTTTGACTAGCGGGGGGTTCACAGATACGCAGTATTTT.